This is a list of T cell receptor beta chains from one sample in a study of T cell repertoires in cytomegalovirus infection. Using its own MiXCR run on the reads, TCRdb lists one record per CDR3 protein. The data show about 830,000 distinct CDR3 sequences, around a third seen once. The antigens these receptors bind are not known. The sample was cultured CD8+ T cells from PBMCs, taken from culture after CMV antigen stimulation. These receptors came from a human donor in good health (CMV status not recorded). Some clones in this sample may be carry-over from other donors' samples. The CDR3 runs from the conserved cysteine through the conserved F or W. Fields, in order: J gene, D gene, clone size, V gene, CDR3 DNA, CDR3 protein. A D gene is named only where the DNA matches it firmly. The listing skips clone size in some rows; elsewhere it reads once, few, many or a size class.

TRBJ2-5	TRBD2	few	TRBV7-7	TGTGCTAGCAGTCCACTAGCGGACCTCCCGGAGACCCAGTACTTC	CASSPLADLPETQYF
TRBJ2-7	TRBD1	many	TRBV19	TGTGCCAGCAGTCCGGGACAGCCTTACGAGCAGTACTTC	CASSPGQPYEQYF
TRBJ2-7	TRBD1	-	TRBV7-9	TGTGCCAGCAGCTCGGGACAGCCGTCGGGCTACGAGCAGTACTTC	CASSSGQPSGYEQYF
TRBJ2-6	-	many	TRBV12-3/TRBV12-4	TGTGCCAGCAGTTTTTCAAGCTTAAGCTCTGGGGCCAACGTCCTGACTTTC	CASSFSSLSSGANVLTF
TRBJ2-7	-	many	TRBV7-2	TGTGCCAGCAGTACTTCATTCTACGAGCAGTACTTC	CASSTSFYEQYF
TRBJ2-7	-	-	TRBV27	TGTGCCAGCAGTTTAAGCCCGGGGAAGGGGCAGTACTTC	CASSLSPGKGQYF
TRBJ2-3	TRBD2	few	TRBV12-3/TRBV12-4	TGTGCCAGCTCTGGCGGGGGACTACCCGGGAGTACTACGCAGTATTTT	CASSGGGLPGSTTQYF
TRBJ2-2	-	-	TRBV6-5	TGTGCCAGCAGTTACACACAGGGACCCCACACCGGGGAGCTGTTTTTT	CASSYTQGPHTGELFF
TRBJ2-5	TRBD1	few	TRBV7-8	TGTGCCAGCAGCTTCCGGGACAGGGTTTCAGAGACCCAGTACTTC	CASSFRDRVSETQYF
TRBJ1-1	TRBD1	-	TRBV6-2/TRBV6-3	TGTGCCAGCAGTCCACCCTTCCGGGACAGGGTTCGGTACACTGAAGCTTTCTTT	CASSPPFRDRVRYTEAFF
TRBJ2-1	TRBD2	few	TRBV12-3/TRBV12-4	TGTGCCAGCAGTTTACTTGTCGGGGGGGCCAGTGAGCAGTTCTTC	CASSLLVGGASEQFF
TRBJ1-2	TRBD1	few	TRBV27	TGTGCCAGCACCCCCGGCACAGGGGGAAACTATGGCTACACCTTC	CASTPGTGGNYGYTF
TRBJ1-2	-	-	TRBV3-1	TGTGCCAGCAGCCAAGGGAGGAGCTATGGCTACACCTTC	CASSQGRSYGYTF
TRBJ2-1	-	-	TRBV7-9	TGTGCCAGCAGCCCCCAACCGAGTAAGCAGTTCTTC	CASSPQPSKQFF
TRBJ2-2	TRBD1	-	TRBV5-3	TGTGCCAGCAGACGGGGAGGGGACAGGGGAACCGGGGAGCTGTTTTTT	CASRRGGDRGTGELFF
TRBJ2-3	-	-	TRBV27	TGTGCCAGCACTCAAGGGGCGCTTGGCACAGATACGCAGTATTTT	CASTQGALGTDTQYF
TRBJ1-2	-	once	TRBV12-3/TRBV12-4	TGTGCCAGCGCCTCGTCCGGCCATGGCTACACCTTC	CASASSGHGYTF
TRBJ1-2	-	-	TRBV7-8	TGTGCCAGCAGCAGCCAGGGCCGGACTAACTATGGCTACACCTTC	CASSSQGRTNYGYTF
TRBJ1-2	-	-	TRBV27	TGTGCCAGCAGTTTATTCCAGGACTTAAACTATGGCTACACCTTC	CASSLFQDLNYGYTF
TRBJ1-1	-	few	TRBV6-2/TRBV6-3	TGTGCCAGCTTAAGAGGGGGGGCGCTTACGTCTGAAGCTTTCTTT	CASLRGGALTSEAFF
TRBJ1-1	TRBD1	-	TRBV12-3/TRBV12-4	TGTGCCAGCAGTTCCGGCGGACAGGGCCACTTTGAAGCTTTCTTT	CASSSGGQGHFEAFF
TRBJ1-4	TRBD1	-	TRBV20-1	TGCAGTGTAAAAACACGGGACAGGCGGGCCGGGAGTGAAAAACTGTTTTTT	CSVKTRDRRAGSEKLFF
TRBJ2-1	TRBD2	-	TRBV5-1	TGCGCCAGCAGCACGGGACTAGACTACAATGAGCAGTTCTTC	CASSTGLDYNEQFF
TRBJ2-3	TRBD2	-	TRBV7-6	TGTGCCAGCAGCTGGGAGGGATTAGCGGGGGCCAGCACAGATACGCAGTATTTT	CASSWEGLAGASTDTQYF
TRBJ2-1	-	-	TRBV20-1	TGCAGTGCCAGGCTCCCGAGCTCCTACAATGAGCAGTTCTTC	CSARLPSSYNEQFF
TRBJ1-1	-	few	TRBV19	TGTGCCAGTAGTATAGGGGTAATGAACACTGAAGCTTTCTTT	CASSIGVMNTEAFF
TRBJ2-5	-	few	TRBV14	TGTGCCAGCAGCCAAGATCAGGAGGAGACCCAGTACTTC	CASSQDQEETQYF
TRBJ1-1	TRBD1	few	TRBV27	TGTGCCAGCAGCGGACAGGACAGGCGGAATAGTGAAGCTTTCTTT	CASSGQDRRNSEAFF
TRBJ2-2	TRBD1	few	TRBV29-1	TGCAGCGTCGCCCCAGGGGGTTGGACCGGGGAGCTGTTTTTT	CSVAPGGWTGELFF
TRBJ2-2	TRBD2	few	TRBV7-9	TGTGCCAGCAGCCCCCGACTAGCGGGGGGGCCGAGCGAAAGGGGCACCGGGGAGCTGTTTTTT	CASSPRLAGGPSERGTGELFF
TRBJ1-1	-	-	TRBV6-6	TGTGCCAGCAGTTACTCCGCGGCGGGGGACACTGAAGCTTTCTTT	CASSYSAAGDTEAFF
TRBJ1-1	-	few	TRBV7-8	TGTGCCAGTAGCCCTAAGAAGGACCACACTGAAGCTTTCTTT	CASSPKKDHTEAFF
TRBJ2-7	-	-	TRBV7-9	TGTGCCAGCAGCATAACCATGGGGCAGAAGGCCTACGAGCAGTACTTC	CASSITMGQKAYEQYF
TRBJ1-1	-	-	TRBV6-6	TGTGCCATCAGTTACTCGGAGCAGGTTTATGCTGAAGCTTTCTTT	CAISYSEQVYAEAFF
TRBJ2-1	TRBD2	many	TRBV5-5	TGTGCCAGCAGTTTAACTAGCGGGGACTACAATGAGCAGTTCTTC	CASSLTSGDYNEQFF
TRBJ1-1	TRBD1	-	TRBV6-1	TGTGCCAGTACTTACGACAGGGTCACTGAAGCTTTCTTT	CASTYDRVTEAFF
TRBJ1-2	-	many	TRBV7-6	TGTGCCAGCAGCGAATTGGGGGAAGATGGCTACACCTTC	CASSELGEDGYTF
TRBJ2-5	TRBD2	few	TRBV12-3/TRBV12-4	TGTGCCAGCAGTTTGGTACTATGGGCGGGGGGAAAAGAGACCCAGTACTTC	CASSLVLWAGGKETQYF
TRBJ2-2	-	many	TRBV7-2	TGTGCCAGCAGCTTAGAAGGCAGGCCCCAGGCCGGGGAGCTGTTTTTT	CASSLEGRPQAGELFF
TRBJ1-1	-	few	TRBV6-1	TGTGCCTCTTTAGGGCACAGGGAAATCACTGAAGCTTTCTTT	CASLGHREITEAFF
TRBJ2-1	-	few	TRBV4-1	TGCGCCAGCAGCCAAGAAGCATTGAAAGAGCAGTTCTTC	CASSQEALKEQFF
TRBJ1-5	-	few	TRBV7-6	TGTGCTAGCAGCCTGGACTTCCGTGGAGGTCGCAATCAGCCCCAGCATTTT	CASSLDFRGGRNQPQHF
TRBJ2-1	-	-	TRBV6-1	TGTGCCAGCACAGTCGGATACAATGAGCAGTTCTTC	CASTVGYNEQFF
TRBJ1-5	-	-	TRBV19	TGTGCCAGTGGGGGACATGGGGGAGATGGCAATCAGCCCCAGCATTTT	CASGGHGGDGNQPQHF
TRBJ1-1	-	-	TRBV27	TGTGCCAGCAGTTTCACCCCAGGGGACGAGGCTTTCTTT	CASSFTPGDEAFF
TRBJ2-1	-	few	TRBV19	TGTGCCAGTAGTATAGATGGATGGGACCGGGTAAGTGAGCAGTTCTTC	CASSIDGWDRVSEQFF
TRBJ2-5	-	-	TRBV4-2	TGTGCCAGCAGCCAAGATCCGTACTATAATGTCCCAGGCCTCGGATGGGTCCGGGAGACCCAGTACTTC	CASSQDPYYNVPGLGWVRETQYF
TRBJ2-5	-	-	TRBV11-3	TGTGCCAGCAGCCTAGGACAGACTTTTCAAGAGACCCAGTACTTC	CASSLGQTFQETQYF
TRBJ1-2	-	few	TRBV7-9	TGTGCCAGCACCTCTGGGGGGTATGGCTACACCTTC	CASTSGGYGYTF
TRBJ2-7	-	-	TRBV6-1	TGTGCCAGCACCGGAGGGGGCACGCTGTCCTACGAGCAGTACTTC	CASTGGGTLSYEQYF
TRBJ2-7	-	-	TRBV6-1	TGTGCCCGTACCTGGGGACACACCTACGAGCAGTACTTC	CARTWGHTYEQYF
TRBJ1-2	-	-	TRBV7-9	TGTGCCAGCACCGACGGGGGGGGGAGTGGCTACACCTTC	CASTDGGGSGYTF
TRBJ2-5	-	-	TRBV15	TGTGCCACCAGCCGACCGGGACACCCCGGAGAGACCCAGTACTTC	CATSRPGHPGETQYF
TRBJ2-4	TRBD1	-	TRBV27	TGTGCCAGCAGCCCCTTCGAGGACAGGCGCAAAAACATTCAGTACTTC	CASSPFEDRRKNIQYF
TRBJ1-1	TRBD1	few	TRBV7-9	TGTGCCAGCAGACTTTACAGGGGGAGTAGCACTGAAGCTTTCTTT	CASRLYRGSSTEAFF
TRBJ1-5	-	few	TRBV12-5	TGTGCTAGTGGTTTGGTATCGCCTCACAATCAGCCCCAGCATTTT	CASGLVSPHNQPQHF